Included here is one T cell receptor (beta chain) sequence, with context. Profiled with immunoSEQ multiplex PCR; TCRdb holds only in-frame clones, not every one. The sample has more than 55,000 clones, approximately 89% seen once. This sample is part of a study of T cell responses to AZD1222 COVID-19 vaccine. The sequence was obtained from an adult who received the AZD1222 COVID-19 vaccine. Sequenced material: peripheral blood, taken 28 days after the second AZD1222 dose.

CDR3 sequence: CASRPERNSPLHF. The CDR3 bases are TGTGCCAGCAGGCCGGAACGAAATTCACCCCTCCACTTT. V is TRBV27 and J is TRBJ1-6; D is unresolved. Between the trimmed V and J ends, which lost 6 bases and 7 bases, there was a span of 10 bases. The CDR3 covers 13 residues. CDR1 MNHEY and CDR2 SMNVEV come from the germline V gene (reference sequence).